The sequence of this TCR beta chain was determined in a study of post-analysis software for immune sequencing data. Notes on the study in general: TRBV segments more frequent in patients than in controls numbered five and included TRBV5-6, TRBV5-1 and TRBV20-1.

The junction had 9 bases not matched to a gene; V was cut back by 1 base and J by 0 bases. Germline-derived CDR1 and CDR2 are DFQATT and SNEGSKA (reference sequence). CDR3 size: 17 residues. Incorporated into the TCR beta cDNA libraries were unique molecular identifiers, which served to reduce PCR and sequencing biases. From around 0.96 to 9.9 million T cells, roughly 530,000 cDNA molecules were obtained. TCRdb recomputed calls from the PCR reads with MiXCR, one row per CDR3 protein. The repertoire includes about 460,000 distinct CDR3 sequences, less than 45% of them detected once, and about 12% sits in the top ten. For this clonotype: Antigen unknown.

This chain uses TRBV20-1 with TRBJ2-1; TRBD2 aligns across 7 bases. The source of this sequence is a girl aged 10-17 years with multiple sclerosis. The sample consisted of blood. The DNA for the CDR3 is TGCAGTGCTAGAGTGGGGGGGGGAGGTAGCTCCTACAATGAGCAGTTCTTC. Translation gives CSARVGGGGSSYNEQFF.